Included here is one T cell receptor beta chain sequence, with context. This sample stems from a study of blood T cell repertoires in COVID-19. Study-wide background: From the United States, Italy and Spain came samples of acute and convalescent COVID-19. Nucleic acid was either cDNA or gDNA, and it came from T cells, B-cell-depleted T cells, or PBMCs.

The length of the CDR3 is 14 residues. V gave up 8 bases and J gave up 2 bases, with 15 bases separating them. Germline V CDR1 and CDR2: SNHLY, FYNNEI. Per the authors' pipeline: Nucleated cell number was recorded as an estimate derived from reference gene primer amplification. Repertoires were generated with immunoSEQ multiplex PCR, while TCRdb's copy carries only in-frame clones and drops some. From that table come the V and J calls and clone size; the DNA was used to work out D and trimming. The top ten clones hold around 8.2% of a sample with approximately 150,000 clones, approximately 80% of them seen once.

The specimen was peripheral blood. This chain links TRBV2 with TRBJ1-2, with a weak D call TRBD1 (5 bases). This sequence was found in a human donor in a cohort sampled during active COVID-19. CDR3 protein: CASLTGGNNYGYTF. CDR3 bases: TGTGCCAGCCTCACCGGGGGAAACAACTATGGCTACACCTTC.